These 27 T cell receptor beta chains were all obtained from the same sample, sequenced in a study of shared clonotypes between healthy human individuals. CD45RO negativity and positive selection for CCR7 defined naive CD8 cells, a population that excluded terminally differentiated effector memory CD45RA+ cells. Sequenced by immunoSEQ multiplex PCR; TCRdb stores in-frame clones only, minus some. The sample has roughly 550,000 clones; around 95% are singletons. Sequencing was carried out using naive CD8+ T cells sorted from blood. The origin of the receptors is a woman in her twenties or thirties in good health.

V and J are TRBV18 and TRBJ2-7; possibly TRBD1 for D (6 bases). Germline V gene data show CDR1 as KGHSH and CDR2 as LQKENI. This CDR3 contains 13 residues. Trimming took off 5 bases at V and 3 bases at J, with 11 bases between the two ends. The CDR3 is CASSSDRSYEQYF. CDR3 bases: TGTGCCAGCTCATCCGACAGGAGCTACGAGCAGTACTTC.

This rearrangement joins TRBV5-4 to TRBJ2-7; TRBD1 is a possible D gene (6 bases). This CDR3 has 13 residues. The V gene's germline CDR1 is SGHNT and CDR2 YYREEE (reference sequence). V shed 2 bases and J shed 7 bases, with 13 bases lying between them. This CDR3 reads CASSFTGFGEQYF. CDR3 bases: TGTGCCAGCAGCTTTACAGGGTTTGGAGAGCAGTACTTC.

This chain links TRBV4-1 with TRBJ1-1; possibly TRBD1 for D (6 bases). The length of the CDR3 is 14 residues. Germline assignment: CDR1 MGHRA and CDR2 YSYEKL. V lost 8 bases, J lost 1 base, and 14 bases lay in between. The CDR3 sequence is CASARLDRNTEAFF. The CDR3 nucleotides read TGCGCCAGCGCGCGGTTGGACAGGAACACTGAAGCTTTCTTT.

V usage is TRBV7-9 and J usage is TRBJ2-1; D is undetermined. Between the trimmed V and J ends, which lost 1 base and 6 bases, there was a span of 4 bases. The CDR3 is made up of 12 amino acids. Germline V lookup: CDR1 SEHNR, CDR2 FQNEAQ (reference sequence). CDR3 nucleotides: TGTGCCAGCAGCTTAGGGTTCAATGAGCAGTTCTTC. Its protein product is CASSLGFNEQFF. Using reference TRBV7-9 and TRBJ2-1 for the parts outside the CDR3, the full variable domain is DTGVSQNPRHKITKRGQNVTFRCDPISEHNRLYWYRQTLGQGPEFLTYFQNEAQLEKSRLLSDRFSAERPKGSFSTLEIQRTEQGDSAMYLCASSLGFNEQFFGPGTRLTVL.

As DNA, the CDR3 is TGCAGCGTGACAGGGAACTCCTACGAGCAGTACTTC. This codes for CSVTGNSYEQYF. The chain links TRBV29-1 to TRBJ2-7; 7 bases agree with TRBD1. Germline lookup yields CDR1 SQVTM and CDR2 ANQGSEA. J was trimmed by 0 bases and V by 6 bases; bases with no gene match: 2. The CDR3 runs 12 residues.

The chain has TRBV6-5 and TRBJ2-5; D unresolved. The DNA matches TRBJ2-7 better at its end, which makes the J call doubtful. The CDR3 length is 13 residues. The germline V gene has CDR1 MNHEY and CDR2 SVGAGI. The CDR3 is CASSYDSHREQYF. In DNA form, the CDR3 reads TGTGCCAGCAGTTACGACTCACACCGCGAGCAGTACTTC.

The DNA for the CDR3 is TGCGCCAGCAGCAGTTCAGGCCGTTCTAACTATGGCTACACCTTC. Protein sequence: CASSSSGRSNYGYTF. V usage is TRBV5-1 and J usage is TRBJ1-2; D remains ambiguous. Germline V gives CDR1 SGHRS, CDR2 YFSETQ. The length of the CDR3 is 15 residues. V gave up 4 bases and J gave up 0 bases, with 13 bases separating them.

This chain links TRBV6-1 with TRBJ1-4; D gene ambiguous. V lost 4 bases and J 1 base, leaving 4 bases between the germline ends. Germline V CDR1 and CDR2: MNHNS, SASEGT. There are 13 residues in the CDR3. CDR3: CASSGGTNEKLFF. In DNA form, the CDR3 reads TGTGCCAGCAGTGGGGGAACTAATGAAAAACTGTTTTTT.

The chain uses TRBV5-8 and TRBJ1-1, with D possibly matching TRBD1 (6 bases). The germline V gene has CDR1 SGHTS and CDR2 YDEGEE. The CDR3 length is 12 residues. V was clipped by 4 bases and J by 6 bases, with 10 bases between them. CDR3 loop: CASSQPGAEAFF. The CDR3 coding sequence is TGTGCCAGCAGCCAACCAGGGGCTGAAGCTTTCTTT.

This chain connects TRBV7-8 to TRBJ1-3, with D uncertain. This CDR3 contains 15 residues. Trimming took off 1 base at V and 0 bases at J, with 7 bases between the two ends. Germline V gene lookup returns CDR1 SGHVS and CDR2 FQNEAQ. CDR3 in amino acids: CASSLGVGSGNTIYF. The CDR3 DNA follows: TGTGCCAGCAGCTTAGGAGTGGGCTCTGGAAACACCATATATTTT. Filled out from reference TRBV7-8 and TRBJ1-3, the complete variable domain reads GAGVSQSPRYKVAKRGQDVALRCDPISGHVSLFWYQQALGQGPEFLTYFQNEAQLDKSGLPSDRFFAERPEGSVSTLKIQRTQQEDSAVYLCASSLGVGSGNTIYFGEGSWLTVV.

The chain links TRBV4-2 to TRBJ2-7; 9 bases line up with TRBD2. J was trimmed by 3 bases and V by 1 base; bases with no gene match: 10. The CDR3 has 17 residues. Germline CDR1 LGHNA, CDR2 YNFKEQ. DNA for the CDR3: TGTGCCAGCAGCCAAGGGGGGGTCCTAGCGGGGTACTACGAGCAGTACTTC. This sequence encodes CASSQGGVLAGYYEQYF.

The chain has TRBV30 and TRBJ2-2, with D hard to call. Trimming pared 8 bases from V and 5 bases from J, leaving 15 bases between. The CDR3 totals 13 residues. Germline V lookup: CDR1 GTSNPN, CDR2 SVGIG (reference sequence). The CDR3 is CAGPKTQTGELFF. DNA of the CDR3: TGTGCCGGCCCCAAGACTCAGACCGGGGAGCTGTTTTTT.

Regarding this clone: Other DNA sequences in this specimen translate into the identical CDR3. The V gene is TRBV2, the J gene TRBJ2-1, with 7 bases that match TRBD2. CDR3 length: 15 amino acids. V shed 6 bases and J 4 bases; nucleotides not matched to a gene: 9. Germline lookup yields CDR1 SNHLY and CDR2 FYNNEI. This CDR3 is CASSEGLAEYNEQFF. The CDR3 DNA reads as TGTGCCAGCAGCGAGGGGCTAGCGGAATACAATGAGCAGTTCTTC.

Only one count was recorded for this clone. The CDR3 is CASRASGSGDEQYF. CDR3 bases: TGTGCCAGCAGGGCAAGCGGGAGCGGGGACGAGCAGTACTTC. The chain joins TRBV2 to TRBJ2-7; TRBD2 agrees at 8 bases. Trimming removed 6 bases from V and 5 bases from J; junction bases left unmatched: 9. CDR1 SNHLY and CDR2 FYNNEI come from the germline V gene. The CDR3 runs 14 residues.

The genes are TRBV27 and TRBJ2-5; no definite D call. The CDR3 has 13 residues. Per the germline V gene, CDR1 is MNHEY and CDR2 is SMNVEV (reference sequence). V shed 2 bases and J shed 7 bases, with 11 bases lying between them. DNA of the CDR3: TGTGCCAGCAGTTTAATAACGGAAGGGACCCAGTACTTC. It yields the protein CASSLITEGTQYF.

CDR3 coding DNA: TGTGCCAGCAGTTTTGTGTCTAGCGGCCTCTACGAGCAGTACTTC. This gives the protein CASSFVSSGLYEQYF. The gene calls are TRBV28 and TRBJ2-7, with 7 bases matching TRBD2. The CDR3 is made up of 15 amino acids. Germline CDR1 and CDR2: MDHEN and SYDVKM. The V and J ends lost 3 bases and 3 bases, in that order; junction bases with no gene match: 8.

V usage is TRBV27 and J usage is TRBJ2-3, with 16 bases identical to TRBD2. V lost 3 bases and J lost 0; bases outside the gene matches: 9. Germline lookup yields CDR1 MNHEY and CDR2 SMNVEV (reference sequence). The CDR3 is made up of 20 amino acids. The CDR3 loop reads CASSFLPGLAGGISTDTQYF. The CDR3 coding sequence is TGTGCCAGCAGTTTCCTCCCGGGACTAGCGGGAGGGATTAGCACAGATACGCAGTATTTT.

J is TRBJ2-7 and V is TRBV4-1, with 12 bases aligning to TRBD2. CDR1 and CDR2 from the germline V gene are MGHRA and YSYEKL. The CDR3 is 15 residues long. The junction had 2 bases not matched to a gene; V was cut back by 2 bases and J by 3 bases. CDR3 in amino acids: CASSQRLAGVYEQYF. The CDR3 DNA is TGCGCCAGCAGCCAACGACTAGCGGGAGTCTACGAGCAGTACTTC.

The rearrangement uses TRBV6-5 and TRBJ2-7; TRBD1 matches 9 bases. Germline CDR1 and CDR2: MNHEY and SVGAGI. The length of the CDR3 is 14 residues. J gave up 4 bases and V 6 bases, and 7 bases lay outside the gene matches. DNA for the CDR3: TGTGCCAGCAGCCCACCGGGACAGGGTTACGAGCAGTACTTC. Translated: CASSPPGQGYEQYF.

The chain combines TRBV10-2 with TRBJ2-7; perhaps TRBD1 as D (5 bases). CDR3 length: 14 amino acids. With 11 bases removed from V and 5 bases from J, the gap between germline ends came to 22 bases. Germline CDR1 WSHSY, CDR2 SAAADI. This CDR3 is CAFQRGSSFHEQYF. CDR3 coding DNA: TGCGCCTTTCAAAGGGGATCTTCCTTCCACGAGCAGTACTTC.

The chain joins TRBV5-4 to TRBJ2-1, with no clear D. The ends were cut back, 4 bases at V and 0 bases at J, with 11 bases in the middle. The CDR3 spans 15 residues. Germline V gives CDR1 SGHNT, CDR2 YYREEE (reference sequence). CDR3 nucleotide sequence: TGTGCCAGCAGCCCCCCAACAAGCTCCTACAATGAGCAGTTCTTC. Translated, it gives CASSPPTSSYNEQFF.

Only one count was recorded for this clone. The chain recombines TRBV7-9 with TRBJ1-1; possible D gene TRBD1, 5 bases. Germline loops: CDR1 SEHNR, CDR2 FQNEAQ (reference sequence). The CDR3 runs to 15 residues. Trimming pared 5 bases from V and 2 bases from J, leaving 15 bases between. CDR3 nucleotides: TGTGCCAGCAGCCCAATGGGGCTTGGAAACACTGAAGCTTTCTTT. Translating it yields CASSPMGLGNTEAFF.

This rearrangement joins TRBV6-7 to TRBJ2-7; D is tentatively TRBD1 or TRBD2 (5 bases each). TRBV6-7 belongs to the ORF category, with a function that is uncertain. The length of the CDR3 is 13 residues. V gave up 11 bases and J gave up 2 bases, with 16 bases separating them. CDR3 in DNA: TGTGCCCAATGGGACCGACGCCCCTACGAGCAGTACTTC. This codes for CAQWDRRPYEQYF.

The chain links TRBV27 to TRBJ2-7, with 11 bases fitting TRBD2. Unmatched junction bases numbered 4, after V lost 4 bases and J lost 2 bases. Germline-derived CDR1 and CDR2 are MNHEY and SMNVEV (reference sequence). The CDR3 totals 15 residues. The CDR3 nucleotides are TGTGCCAGCAGTTATGTAGCGGGAGGGCCCTACGAGCAGTACTTC. Protein: CASSYVAGGPYEQYF.

The chain links TRBV27 to TRBJ2-7, with D perhaps TRBD2 (6 bases). This CDR3 has 13 amino acids. The V and J ends lost 4 bases and 2 bases respectively, with 9 bases between them. Germline-derived CDR1 and CDR2 are MNHEY and SMNVEV (reference sequence). CDR3 sequence reads: CASSYGTAYEQYF. Here the CDR3 DNA reads TGTGCCAGCAGTTATGGGACTGCCTACGAGCAGTACTTC.

The V and J genes are TRBV27 and TRBJ2-5; the D is unclear. The J call may be wrong; the DNA end is better matched by TRBJ2-7. Germline values: CDR1 MNHEY, CDR2 SMNVEV (reference sequence). The CDR3 runs to 14 residues. The CDR3 is CASSLVGPSYEQYF. Here the CDR3 DNA reads TGTGCCAGCAGTTTAGTAGGACCATCCTACGAGCAGTACTTC.

J is TRBJ1-5 and V is TRBV5-6; D is unresolved. There are 16 residues in the CDR3. Trimming stripped 0 bases from V and 5 bases from J, with 15 bases between. Germline lookup yields CDR1 SGHDT and CDR2 YYEEEE. CDR3 nucleotide sequence: TGTGCCAGCAGCTTGGAAGGCGGCCTGGGCTATCAGCCCCAGCATTTT. Its translation is CASSLEGGLGYQPQHF. Filled out from reference TRBV5-6 and TRBJ1-5, the complete variable domain reads DAGVTQSPTHLIKTRGQQVTLRCSPKSGHDTVSWYQQALGQGPQFIFQYYEEEERQRGNFPDRFSGHQFPNYSSELNVNALLLGDSALYLCASSLEGGLGYQPQHFGDGTRLSIL.